A selection of T cell receptor beta chains follows, all from one sample in a study of T cells of healthy individuals. TCRdb recomputed calls from the 5' RACE reads with MiXCR, one row per CDR3 protein. The table has some 100,000 distinct CDR3 sequences, approximately 18% seen once. The receptors derive from a human donor in good health. Both conserved end residues are part of each CDR3. The D gene is left open where the match is weak. Expanded clones get a size class; other rows say once, few or many, or leave the size out.

TRBJ1-5,-,TRBV6-6,-,CASSEGAHGQPQHF,TGTGCCAGCAGTGAAGGGGCCCACGGTCAGCCCCAGCATTTT
TRBJ2-3,few,TRBV28,TRBD2,CASNGAGAYTDTQYF,TGTGCCAGCAACGGAGCGGGGGCGTACACAGATACGCAGTATTTT
TRBJ2-6,many,TRBV4-3,-,CASSQDDSSGANVLTF,TGCGCCAGCAGCCAAGACGACAGCTCTGGGGCCAACGTCCTGACTTTC
TRBJ2-7,few,TRBV12-3/TRBV12-4,TRBD2,CASSALAGASYEQYF,TGTGCCAGCAGTGCACTAGCGGGAGCATCCTACGAGCAGTACTTC
TRBJ2-7,-,TRBV28,TRBD1,CASRQTGGGQYF,TGTGCCAGCAGGCAAACAGGGGGAGGGCAGTACTTC
TRBJ2-1,few,TRBV9,-,CASSVGGPGEQFF,TGTGCCAGCAGCGTAGGGGGGCCCGGTGAGCAGTTCTTC
TRBJ2-7,few,TRBV6-1,-,CASNNRGRGYYEQYF,TGTGCCAGCAACAACCGCGGTAGGGGATACTACGAGCAGTACTTC
TRBJ2-7,many,TRBV5-1,-,CASSLGREPYEQYF,TGCGCCAGCAGCTTGGGTAGGGAACCCTACGAGCAGTACTTC
TRBJ2-2,-,TRBV20-1,-,CSATAGAPNTGELFF,TGCAGTGCTACCGCCGGGGCCCCGAACACCGGGGAGCTGTTTTTT
TRBJ1-5,few,TRBV6-5,-,CASSYGGGGKNQPQHF,TGTGCCAGCAGTTACGGTGGGGGTGGGAAAAATCAGCCCCAGCATTTT
TRBJ1-1,-,TRBV28,-,CATTGVMNTEAFF,TGTGCCACCACCGGCGTGATGAACACTGAAGCTTTCTTT
TRBJ1-5,many,TRBV6-2/TRBV6-3,TRBD1,CASSSYTGGNQPQHF,TGTGCCAGCAGTTCCTATACAGGGGGCAATCAGCCCCAGCATTTT
TRBJ2-2,many,TRBV5-1,-,CASSLGLRTGELFF,TGCGCCAGCAGCTTGGGCTTACGCACCGGGGAGCTGTTTTTT
TRBJ1-2,many,TRBV29-1,-,CSVDRVEGADPGYTF,TGCAGCGTTGATCGGGTCGAAGGGGCGGATCCTGGCTACACCTTC
TRBJ2-7,many,TRBV4-3,-,CASSQERGRGGEQYF,TGCGCCAGCAGCCAAGAACGGGGCAGGGGGGGAGAGCAGTACTTC
TRBJ2-7,few,TRBV18,-,CASSTRGNAYEQYF,TGTGCCAGCTCAACGCGGGGTAACGCCTACGAGCAGTACTTC
TRBJ2-1,-,TRBV12-3/TRBV12-4,-,CASRGLGNEQFF,TGTGCCAGCAGGGGACTCGGCAATGAGCAGTTCTTC
TRBJ2-1,-,TRBV6-6,TRBD2,CASSGHGSSGNEQFF,TGTGCCAGCAGTGGCCACGGCTCTAGCGGCAATGAGCAGTTCTTC
TRBJ1-1,-,TRBV6-1,-,CASSEGWGNTEAFF,TGTGCCAGCAGTGAAGGGTGGGGGAACACTGAAGCTTTCTTT
TRBJ1-1,once,TRBV20-1,-,CSGSGSPNTEAFF,TGCAGTGGGTCGGGCAGTCCGAACACTGAAGCTTTCTTT
TRBJ1-1,-,TRBV5-1,-,CASSSQTGNTEAFF,TGCGCCAGCAGCTCCCAAACAGGGAACACTGAAGCTTTCTTT
TRBJ1-2,-,TRBV20-1,-,CSARTPPYGYTF,TGCAGTGCTAGAACCCCACCCTATGGCTACACCTTC
TRBJ1-3,-,TRBV7-2,-,CASSLTGGRSGNTIYF,TGTGCCAGCAGCTTAACGGGGGGAAGGTCTGGAAACACCATATATTTT
TRBJ2-1,many,TRBV2,TRBD2,CASSEAVLAGQNKFF,TGTGCCAGCAGTGAAGCCGTCCTAGCGGGCCAAAATAAGTTCTTC
TRBJ2-3,-,TRBV20-1,TRBD2,CSAGGGSGSFTDTQYF,TGCAGTGCTGGGGGGGGGTCTGGGTCTTTCACAGATACGCAGTATTTT
TRBJ2-7,-,TRBV28,-,CASSPNSYEQYF,TGTGCCAGCAGTCCGAACAGCTACGAGCAGTACTTC
TRBJ2-3,-,TRBV20-1,TRBD2,CSATRLAGGSDTQYF,TGCAGTGCTACAAGACTAGCGGGGGGTTCAGATACGCAGTATTTT
TRBJ2-4,many,TRBV7-9,-,CASSLVPGMDIQYF,TGTGCCAGCAGCTTAGTTCCCGGGATGGACATTCAGTACTTC
TRBJ1-5,once,TRBV20-1,-,CSASEGNQPQNF,TGCAGTGCTAGTGAGGGCAATCAGCCCCAGAATTTT
TRBJ2-2,once,TRBV29-1,TRBD2,CSVMTSGSTGELFF,TGCAGCGTTATGACTAGCGGGAGTACCGGGGAGCTGTTTTTT
TRBJ2-7,once,TRBV20-1,-,CSARDWGGRGTIEQYF,TGCAGTGCTAGAGATTGGGGCGGCAGGGGAACAATCGAGCAGTACTTC
TRBJ2-1,many,TRBV6-2/TRBV6-3,TRBD2,CASSPSGGGYNEQFF,TGTGCCAGCAGCCCGAGCGGGGGGGGGTACAATGAGCAGTTCTTC
TRBJ1-1,many,TRBV2,-,CASSYDREAFF,TGTGCCAGCAGCTACGACAGGGAAGCTTTCTTT
TRBJ1-5,-,TRBV6-1,-,CASSEAGWQPQHF,TGTGCCAGCAGTGAAGCGGGTTGGCAGCCCCAGCATTTT
TRBJ1-2,-,TRBV20-1,-,CSARDLGYGYTF,TGCAGTGCTAGAGACCTAGGCTATGGCTACACCTTC
TRBJ1-4,many,TRBV25-1,-,CASKRANEKLFF,TGTGCCAGCAAAAGGGCTAATGAAAAACTGTTTTTT
TRBJ2-2,few,TRBV9,TRBD2,CASSVSMTGGRNTGELFF,TGTGCCAGCAGCGTATCTATGACGGGGGGGCGGAACACCGGGGAGCTGTTTTTT
TRBJ2-4,few,TRBV28,TRBD2,CASRAGDGTKNIQYF,TGTGCCAGCAGGGCGGGGGACGGGACCAAAAACATTCAGTACTTC
TRBJ2-1,many,TRBV4-3,TRBD2,CASSQELTSVGQFF,TGCGCCAGCAGCCAAGAGTTAACTAGCGTAGGGCAGTTCTTC
TRBJ2-1,-,TRBV7-2,TRBD2,CASRASGRAYNEQFF,TGTGCCAGCAGAGCTAGCGGGAGGGCCTACAATGAGCAGTTCTTC
TRBJ2-7,many,TRBV20-1,-,CSARYDEQYF,TGCAGTGCTAGGTATGACGAGCAGTACTTC
TRBJ2-4,many,TRBV7-9,TRBD2,CASSLGGLAGPLAKNIQYF,TGTGCCAGCAGCTTAGGGGGACTAGCGGGGCCACTAGCCAAAAACATTCAGTACTTC
TRBJ2-7,-,TRBV20-1,TRBD2,CSASDSGTNLPWEQYF,TGCAGTGCTAGCGATTCCGGGACTAACCTTCCCTGGGAGCAGTACTTC
TRBJ2-3,-,TRBV24-1,-,CATSDYTWTDTQYF,TGTGCCACCAGTGACTACACCTGGACAGATACGCAGTATTTT
TRBJ1-1,many,TRBV20-1,-,CSAREWGTEAFF,TGCAGTGCTAGAGAGTGGGGTACTGAAGCTTTCTTT
TRBJ2-2,many,TRBV12-3/TRBV12-4,-,CASSLAGGANTGELFF,TGTGCCAGCAGTTTAGCAGGAGGGGCGAACACCGGGGAGCTGTTTTTT
TRBJ1-6,-,TRBV4-3,-,CASSPRAGDSPLHF,TGCGCCAGCAGCCCGCGGGCCGGGGATTCACCCCTCCACTTT
TRBJ2-5,-,TRBV28,-,CASSLPLGQGGSETQYF,TGTGCCAGCAGTTTACCCCTCGGACAGGGAGGGTCAGAGACCCAGTACTTC
TRBJ2-5,-,TRBV9,-,CASSVGVAGSEETQYF,TGTGCCAGCAGCGTAGGTGTTGCGGGGAGCGAAGAGACCCAGTACTTC
TRBJ2-1,many,TRBV9,-,CASSQNKAGKDEQFF,TGTGCCAGCAGCCAGAACAAGGCGGGAAAGGATGAGCAGTTCTTC
TRBJ2-2,-,TRBV7-9,-,CASSSTYGRGITGELFF,TGTGCCAGCAGCTCTACTTACGGCAGGGGAATCACCGGGGAGCTGTTTTTT
TRBJ2-3,many,TRBV20-1,-,CSAEHGFGTDTQYF,TGCAGTGCAGAACACGGCTTTGGCACAGATACGCAGTATTTT
TRBJ1-4,few,TRBV20-1,-,CSALGPGGEKLFF,TGCAGTGCACTGGGACCTGGTGGTGAAAAACTGTTTTTT
TRBJ2-5,-,TRBV20-1,-,CSASADSQETQYF,TGCAGTGCTAGTGCGGACAGTCAAGAGACCCAGTACTTC
TRBJ1-2,-,TRBV5-1,-,CASSVEGNYGYTF,TGCGCCAGCAGCGTTGAGGGGAACTATGGCTACACCTTC